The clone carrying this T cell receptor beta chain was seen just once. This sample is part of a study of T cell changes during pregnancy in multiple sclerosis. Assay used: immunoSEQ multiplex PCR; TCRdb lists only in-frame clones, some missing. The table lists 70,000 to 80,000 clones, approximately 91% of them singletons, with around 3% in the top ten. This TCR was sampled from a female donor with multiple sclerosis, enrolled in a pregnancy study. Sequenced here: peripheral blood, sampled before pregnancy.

The CDR3 DNA reads as TGTGCCAGCAGCGATAGGGGGTATCGAGGCTACACCTTC. This codes for CASSDRGYRGYTF. This chain uses TRBV7-9 with TRBJ1-2, with a tentative D call TRBD1 (6 bases). The V gene lost 5 bases and the J gene lost 8 bases, with 15 bases spanning the gap. The CDR3 has 13 residues. Germline lookup yields CDR1 SEHNR and CDR2 FQNEAQ (reference sequence).